This T cell receptor beta chain is drawn from a study of control samples from healthy donors and cancer patients (dated by TCRdb to the early 2020s). On this clone: This clone's antigen is unknown. No qualities accompany the bases; no much larger clone lies one base away.

Library preparation used the immunoSEQ multiplex PCR assay. Imported from immuneACCESS, the table was reduced by TCRdb to in-frame sequences with V and J called. These copies leave out some clones; in studies compared against another copy, an unresolved V gene accounts for under half, and the cause of the remainder is not known. This sample is represented by 95,000 to 150,000 clones; roughly 89% of them were singletons. Of the sample, about 12% falls within the top ten clones. For CDR1 and CDR2, the germline V gene (reference sequence) lists SEHNR and FQNEAQ. The germline V and J ends show losses of 5 bases and 5 bases respectively, and no gene match explains 6 bases of the junction. Including the terminal cysteine and phenylalanine, the CDR3 comprises 14 residues. The only DNA kept is the CDR3, 42 bases in frame from the first base.

The sequenced sample was blood. The source of this sequence is a man under 40 in good health. This sequence uses TRBV7-9 and TRBJ1-1, and TRBD1 matches 9 of the central bases. This receptor carries the CDR3 CASSPQGAETEAFF. The DNA reads as follows: TGTGCCAGCAGCCCACAGGGGGCCGAGACTGAAGCTTTCTTT.